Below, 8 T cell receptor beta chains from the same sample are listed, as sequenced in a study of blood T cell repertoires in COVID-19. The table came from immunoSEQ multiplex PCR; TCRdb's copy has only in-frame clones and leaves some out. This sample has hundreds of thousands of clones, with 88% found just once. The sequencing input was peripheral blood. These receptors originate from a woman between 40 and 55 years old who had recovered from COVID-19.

The CDR3 region has the DNA TGCGCCAGCAGCCAGCCACCAACAGGGGGGAGGAACACTGAAGCTTTCTTT. It codes for CASSQPPTGGRNTEAFF. V is TRBV4-3 and J is TRBJ1-1; 8 nucleotides line up with TRBD1. This CDR3 is 17 amino acids long. V was pared by 3 bases and J by 1 base, with 10 bases of the junction left unmatched. Germline CDR1 LGHNA, CDR2 YSLEER.

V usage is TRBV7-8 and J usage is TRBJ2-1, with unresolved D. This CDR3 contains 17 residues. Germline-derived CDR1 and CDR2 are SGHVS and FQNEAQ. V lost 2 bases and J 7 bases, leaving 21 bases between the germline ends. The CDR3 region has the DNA TGTGCCAGCAGCTTATTTGGGTCGAGACGAGGTGGAAATGAGCAGTTCTTC. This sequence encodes CASSLFGSRRGGNEQFF.

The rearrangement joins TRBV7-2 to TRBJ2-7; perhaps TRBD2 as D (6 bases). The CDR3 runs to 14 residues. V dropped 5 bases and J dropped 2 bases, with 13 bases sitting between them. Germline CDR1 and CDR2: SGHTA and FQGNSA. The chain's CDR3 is CASSPSRLAYEQYF. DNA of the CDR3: TGTGCCAGCAGCCCTTCGCGACTAGCCTACGAGCAGTACTTC.

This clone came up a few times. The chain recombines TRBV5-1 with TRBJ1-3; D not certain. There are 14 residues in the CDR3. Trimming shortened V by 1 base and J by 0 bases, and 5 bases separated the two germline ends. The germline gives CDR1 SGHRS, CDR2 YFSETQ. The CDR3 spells CASSLSGSGNTIYF. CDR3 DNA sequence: TGCGCCAGCAGCTTGTCGGGCTCTGGAAACACCATATATTTT.

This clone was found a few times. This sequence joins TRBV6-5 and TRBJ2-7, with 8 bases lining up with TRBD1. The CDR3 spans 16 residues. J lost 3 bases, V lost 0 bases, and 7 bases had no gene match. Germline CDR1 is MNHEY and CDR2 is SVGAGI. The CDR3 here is CASSYSGEQGDYEQYV. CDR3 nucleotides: TGTGCCAGCAGTTACTCGGGCGAACAGGGGGACTACGAGCAGTACGTC.

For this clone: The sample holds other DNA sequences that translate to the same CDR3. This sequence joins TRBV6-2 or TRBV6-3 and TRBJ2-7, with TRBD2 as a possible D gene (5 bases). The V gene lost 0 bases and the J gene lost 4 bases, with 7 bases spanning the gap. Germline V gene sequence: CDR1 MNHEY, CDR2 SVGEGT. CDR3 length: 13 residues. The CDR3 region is CASSYSRGYEQYV. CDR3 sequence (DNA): TGTGCCAGCAGTTACTCACGGGGTTACGAGCAGTACGTC.

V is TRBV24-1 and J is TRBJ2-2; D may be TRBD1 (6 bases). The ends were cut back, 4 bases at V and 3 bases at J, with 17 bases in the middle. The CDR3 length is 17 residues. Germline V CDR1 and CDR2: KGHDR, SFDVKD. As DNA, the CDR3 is TGTGCCACCAGTGACCGTGCAGGGGCCCGGGACACCGGGGAGCTGTTTTTT. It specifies CATSDRAGARDTGELFF.

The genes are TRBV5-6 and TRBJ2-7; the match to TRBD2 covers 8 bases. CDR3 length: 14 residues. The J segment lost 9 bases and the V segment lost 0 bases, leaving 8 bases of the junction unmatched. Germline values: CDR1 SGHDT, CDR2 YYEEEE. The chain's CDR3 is CASSLGREGPTQYV. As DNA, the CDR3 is TGTGCCAGCAGCTTGGGACGGGAGGGCCCTACGCAGTACGTC.